The T cell receptor beta chain described here comes from a study of blood T cell repertoires in COVID-19 (dated by TCRdb to about 2020). Notes on the research overall: Collaborator samples came from the United States, Italy and Spain and covered acute and convalescent phases of COVID-19. HLA class I and class II types, where available, came from metadata supplied by the sample provider rather than from assay-based typing. The dataset comprised deeply sampled blood TCRbeta repertoires from subjects exposed to, actively infected with, or recovered from COVID-19. A freely available public database, intended as a resource for researchers studying the immune response to SARS-CoV-2, is where the repertoires were released. Samples came from the ongoing ImmuneRACE study (first 160 participants) plus 1,254 subjects from 6 global collaborators. Nearly every sample came with metadata listing a de-identified subject ID, COVID-19 status, age in years and sex. The material from the prospective study consisted of cDNA or gDNA derived from T cells, B-cell-depleted T cells, or PBMCs.

The immunoSEQ Assay, a bias-controlled multiplex PCR, was used to amplify TCRbeta CDR3 regions from genomic DNA. The original methods were these. Nucleated cell counts per sample were estimated from amplification of reference gene primers within the assay. Sequence reads were collapsed and filtered to measure the absolute abundance of every unique TCRbeta CDR3 rearrangement. For each sample, productive Simpson clonality was calculated by taking the square root of Simpson's diversity index across productive rearrangements. TCRdb re-hosts the immuneACCESS table, in-frame sequences only. Its copies lack some clones; in the studies checked, an unresolved V gene accounts for under half of them, and the cause for the rest is not known. V and J calls and clone size are copied from that table; D and trimming were computed from the DNA. Recorded for this sample are about 120,000 clones; 78% of them occurred a single time. The ten largest clones take up 2.3% of the sample.

Trimmed from V: 7 bases; trimmed from J: 3 bases; junction bases lacking a gene match: 4. Per the germline V gene, KGHSH is the CDR1 and LQKENI is the CDR2. The CDR3 runs 13 residues from the cysteine to the phenylalanine. Of the read, only the CDR3 DNA is kept; its 39 bases are in frame from base 1. Collaborating institutions collected whole blood in K2EDTA tubes following their own protocols. Collaborator samples were shipped for TCRbeta analysis as frozen whole blood, isolated PBMCs, or DNA extracted from either sample type. Note on this clone: Its antigen remains undetermined. The input lacks base qualities; no much larger clone sits a single base away.

Beyond this particular receptor, the publication reports: The amount of clinical and demographic metadata varied by source and participant and was provided uncurated.

The sequenced material came from peripheral blood. This chain joins TRBV18 to TRBJ2-3, with 7 bases aligning to TRBD1. This clonotype was sampled from a man between 65 and 80 years old with acute or convalescent COVID-19. The CDR3 is CASFGQETDTQYF. The nucleotides are TGTGCCAGCTTTGGACAGGAGACAGATACGCAGTATTTT.